The T cell receptor beta chain described here comes from a study of naive and memory T cell subsets. The library had UMIs added by 3' ligation of an oligonucleotide to TCR cDNA. Adult healthy volunteers gave 2.5 ml peripheral blood for whole-blood RNA. Four PCR rounds used nested alpha and beta constant region primers plus the SP2 primer. For blood and skin samples, reverse transcription used TCR alpha and beta constant primers. TCRdb passed the 5' RACE reads through MiXCR, listing each CDR3 protein once. The table records more than 55,000 distinct CDR3 sequences, less than 10% of them present only once. CDR1 and CDR2 from the germline V gene are MNHEY and SVGAGI. This CDR3 has 13 amino acids. Trimming took 6 bases from V and 6 from J, leaving 12 bases between them. Study-wide findings and caveats: The RNA method is potentially sensitive to activation and differentiation changes.

This clonotype was detected a few times. What it recognizes is unknown. V usage is TRBV6-5 and J usage is TRBJ2-1; D is uncertain. The TCR was taken from a female donor in good health. The CDR3 spells CASSSPLGNEQFF. The CDR3 nucleotides read TGTGCCAGCAGCTCCCCTCTGGGCAATGAGCAGTTCTTC.